This entry lists 3 T cell receptor beta chains sequenced from one sample in a study of blood T cell repertoires in COVID-19. Using immunoSEQ multiplex PCR, the repertoire was profiled, and TCRdb retains in-frame clones only, with some absent. The data hold a few hundred thousand clones, with approximately 88% observed a single time. Sequenced: peripheral blood. Source of these receptors: a man aged 35 to 55 with acute or convalescent COVID-19.

This chain uses TRBV10-3 with TRBJ2-1, with TRBD2 matching over 11 bases. Per germline, CDR1 ENHRY and CDR2 SYGVKD. V shed 6 bases and J 4 bases; nucleotides not matched to a gene: 5. The CDR3 spans 15 residues. Written as DNA, the CDR3 is TGTGCCATCAGCCCCGGGACTAGCGGATACAATGAGCAGTTCTTC. Amino acids: CAISPGTSGYNEQFF.

Only a few counts were recorded for this clone. The chain recombines TRBV5-1 with TRBJ1-2; 8 nucleotides align to TRBD1. Germline V gene data show CDR1 as SGHRS and CDR2 as YFSETQ. This CDR3 has 15 residues. V was clipped by 0 bases and J by 4 bases; unmatched bases: 5. CDR3 DNA: TGCGCCAGCAGCTTGGGGGACAGGATCATCTATGGCTACACCTTC. Amino acids: CASSLGDRIIYGYTF.

This clone is a singleton in its sample. The CDR3 nucleotides read TGTGCCAGCAGTGAAGCGAGGACTAGAACGGTTAGCAATGAGCAGTTCTTC. Translated: CASSEARTRTVSNEQFF. V and J are TRBV6-1 and TRBJ2-1; 7 bases agree with TRBD2. The CDR3 loop spans 17 amino acids. V trimming: 0 bases; J trimming: 6 bases; junction bases outside the gene matches: 11. Looked up from germline, CDR1 is MNHNS and CDR2 is SASEGT.